The rows below give T cell receptor beta chains drawn from one sample of a study of shared clonotypes between healthy human individuals. Profiling relied on immunoSEQ multiplex PCR, and the TCRdb table lists in-frame clones only, not all of them. The sample comprises over 850,000 clones, 78% of which are singletons, and approximately 0.52% rests with the top ten. Material for sequencing was memory CD4+ T cells from PBMCs. These receptors originate from a man aged 18 to 29 in good health. Some clones in this sample may be carry-over from other donors' samples. CDR3s include the opening cysteine and the closing phenylalanine or tryptophan. Not all rows give a size; the values are once, few, many and, for expanded clones, a class.

v_call clone_size cdr3_aa
TRBV28 NA CASSISADTQYF
TRBV6-5 NA CASRSISRGPNGYTF
TRBV10-3 NA CAITRDINQPQHF
TRBV29-1 NA CSVEDMGGRGYTF
TRBV7-2 NA CASSSNDYGYTF
TRBV6-5 few CASSPGLFTEAFF
TRBV6-5 NA CASVGSGNTGELFF
TRBV14 NA CASSQVDGLAGLDTQYF
TRBV10-3 NA CAIGTDTQYF
TRBV7-2 NA CASSLGSGRAGEQYF
TRBV11-2 NA CASSSRGAGGKYNEQFF
TRBV5-1 few CASSPDSNYGYTF
TRBV5-1 NA CASSLGQSTEAFF
TRBV7-9 NA CASTKDQGPAFF
TRBV10-3 NA CAISTTGGGYTF
TRBV28 NA CASSFMRGNGYTF
TRBV5-1 once CASSIGTGSEKLFF
TRBV6-1 NA CATGQAMGYEQYF
TRBV2 NA CASSGRSGRPQHF
TRBV4-1 few CASSQLNRGSYEQYF
TRBV12-5 NA CASGGSVVGELFF
TRBV6-6 NA CAIRRGDNYGYTF
TRBV18 NA CASSPTSSTDTQYF
TRBV28 NA CASSIQTGGFAAFF
TRBV27 NA CASSLSYSNQPQHF
TRBV28 once CASCTHRAGCNEQFF
TRBV19 NA CASIESDIYCYTF
TRBV6-5 NA CASRTPGHTGELFF
TRBV14 NA CASKFSSTDTQYF
TRBV18 once CASSPSGRQDTQYF
TRBV5-5 few CASSFPEQETQYF
TRBV7-3 NA CASSPNTGELFF
TRBV27 few CASTARGGATNEKLFF
TRBV4-1 few CASSQKSGLAGGGETQYF
TRBV5-1 NA CASSLVVNSPGELFF
TRBV29-1 once CSVAPADYGYTF
TRBV6-1 NA CASSEQGLITGELFF
TRBV6-1 once CASSVFRGEAFF
TRBV9 NA CASSVGEVLGEQYF
TRBV7-9 NA CASSLAGGAGGGEQFF
TRBV5-4 NA CASSLYPGTEEAFF
TRBV7-8 NA CASGRSNQPQHF